The 8 T cell receptor beta chains reported below all come from one sample, sequenced in a study of shared clonotypes between healthy human individuals. Sequencing used immunoSEQ multiplex PCR; TCRdb keeps in-frame clones, though not all of them. This sample has some 2,400,000 clones, with 90% to 96% found just once. Sequencing was carried out using naive CD4+ T cells sorted from blood. Stated subset: CD45RA+ positively selected. The source of these receptors is a man in his late teens or twenties in good health.

The CDR3 protein is CASWGGLNTGELFF. The CDR3 bases are TGTGCCAGCTGGGGCGGACTCAACACCGGGGAGCTGTTTTTT. The chain employs TRBV6-5 and TRBJ2-2; TRBD1 or TRBD2 may be the D gene (5 bases each). The length of the CDR3 is 14 residues. Germline CDR1 is MNHEY and CDR2 is SVGAGI. The germline V and J ends were trimmed by 8 bases and 2 bases, with 12 bases remaining between them.

The chain is built from TRBV7-2 and TRBJ1-3, with unresolved D. From germline, CDR1 is SGHTA and CDR2 FQGNSA. The CDR3 is 15 residues long. The V end lost 1 base, the J end lost 4 bases, and 11 bases lay between the germline ends. CDR3 loop: CASSLVTGIGNTIYF. In DNA form, the CDR3 reads TGTGCCAGCAGCTTAGTTACGGGGATCGGAAACACCATATATTTT. Supplemented by reference TRBV7-2 and TRBJ1-3, the full variable domain reads GAGVSQSPSNKVTEKGKDVELRCDPISGHTALYWYRQSLGQGLEFLIYFQGNSAPDKSGLPSDRFSAERTGGSVSTLTIQRTQQEDSAVYLCASSLVTGIGNTIYFGEGSWLTVV.

J is TRBJ1-4 and V is TRBV18; TRBD1 agrees at 8 bases. CDR1 is KGHSH, CDR2 LQKENI, per germline. The CDR3 runs 14 residues. J was trimmed by 8 bases and V by 6 bases; bases with no gene match: 8. The CDR3 region is CASSPTGVGEKLFF. CDR3 nucleotide sequence: TGTGCCAGCTCGCCGACAGGGGTGGGCGAAAAACTGTTTTTT.

A note on this clone: This sample includes further DNA sequences coding for the same CDR3. This chain connects TRBV28 to TRBJ2-7; D possibly matches TRBD1 or TRBD2 (6 bases each). The germline V and J ends were trimmed by 6 bases and 0 bases, with 12 bases remaining between them. Germline loops: CDR1 MDHEN, CDR2 SYDVKM. The CDR3 consists of 14 residues. In nucleotides, the CDR3 is TGTGCCAGCAGCGCTCCGGGGGCCTCCTACGAGCAGTACTTC. Its protein is CASSAPGASYEQYF.

The rearrangement joins TRBV11-2 to TRBJ1-2, with no clear D. CDR3 length: 13 residues. From germline, CDR1 is SGHAT and CDR2 FQNNGV. V gave up 5 bases and J gave up 4 bases, with 11 bases separating them. The CDR3 sequence: CASSPGPSYGYTF. CDR3 in DNA: TGTGCCAGCAGCCCCGGACCGAGCTATGGCTACACCTTC.

About this clone: The junction departs from germline at one end; a sequencing error may be responsible. V and J are TRBV6-5 and TRBJ1-3, with a possible D match to TRBD1 (6 bases). Germline V gene data show CDR1 as MNHEY and CDR2 as SVGAGI. CDR3 size: 14 residues. The CDR3: CASGYRASGNTIYF. The CDR3 DNA sequence: TGTGCCAGCGGTTACAGGGCCTCTGGAAACACCATATATTTT.

The rearrangement links TRBV5-1 to TRBJ1-1; 9 bases match TRBD1. The CDR3 is 17 amino acids. The germline CDR1 and CDR2 sequences are SGHRS and YFSETQ. With V trimmed by 0 bases and J by 5 bases, 11 bases remained unmatched. The CDR3 DNA is TGCGCCAGCAGCTTGGGGACAGGGGCATACCTAGGGACTGAAGCTTTCTTT. Its protein product is CASSLGTGAYLGTEAFF. Combining the CDR3 with reference TRBV5-1 and TRBJ1-1 gives the whole variable domain KAGVTQTPRYLIKTRGQQVTLSCSPISGHRSVSWYQQTPGQGLQFLFEYFSETQRNKGNFPGRFSGRQFSNSRSEMNVSTLELGDSALYLCASSLGTGAYLGTEAFFGQGTRLTVV.

V and J are TRBV5-1 and TRBJ1-6; 7 bases match TRBD1. In germline, CDR1 is SGHRS, CDR2 YFSETQ. The CDR3 has 15 residues. The trim removed 3 bases at V and 6 bases at J, leaving 6 bases unmatched. CDR3 bases: TGCGCCAGCAGCTCCGACGGACAGGCTAATTCACCCCTCCACTTT. This codes for CASSSDGQANSPLHF.